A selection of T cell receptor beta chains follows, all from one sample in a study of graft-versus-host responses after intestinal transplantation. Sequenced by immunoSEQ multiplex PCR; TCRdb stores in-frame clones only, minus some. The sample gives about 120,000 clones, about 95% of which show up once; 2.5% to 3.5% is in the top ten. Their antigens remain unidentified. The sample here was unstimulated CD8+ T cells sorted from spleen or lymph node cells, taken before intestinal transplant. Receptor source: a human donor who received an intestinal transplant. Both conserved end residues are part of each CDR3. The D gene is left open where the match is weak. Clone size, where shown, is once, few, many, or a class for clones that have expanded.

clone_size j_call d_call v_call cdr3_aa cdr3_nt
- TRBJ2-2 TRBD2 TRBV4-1 CASSHISSGLNTGELFF TGCGCCAGCAGCCATATTTCTAGCGGGTTGAACACCGGGGAGCTGTTTTTT
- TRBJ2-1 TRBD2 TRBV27 CASRDGASGVEQFF TGTGCCAGCAGAGACGGGGCTAGCGGGGTAGAGCAGTTCTTC
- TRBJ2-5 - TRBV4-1 CASSPRDTQETQYF TGCGCCAGCAGCCCCCGGGACACGCAAGAGACCCAGTACTTC
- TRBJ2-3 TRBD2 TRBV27 CASSLLASGRGGTDTQYF TGTGCCAGCAGTTTATTGGCTAGCGGGAGAGGAGGCACAGATACGCAGTATTTT
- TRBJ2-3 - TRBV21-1 CASSSRDTHLTSTDTQYF TGTGCCAGCAGCTCCCGGGACACGCACTTAACTAGCACAGATACGCAGTATTTT
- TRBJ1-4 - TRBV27 CASSLDPRGEKLFF TGTGCCAGCAGTTTAGACCCCCGGGGTGAAAAACTGTTTTTT
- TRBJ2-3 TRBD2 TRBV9 CASSLPGTSGREADTQYF TGTGCCAGCAGCTTACCCGGGACTAGCGGGAGAGAGGCAGATACGCAGTATTTT
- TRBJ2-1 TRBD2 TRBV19 CASSSGGYNEQFF TGTGCCAGTAGTTCGGGAGGCTACAATGAGCAGTTCTTC
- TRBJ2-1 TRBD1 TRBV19 CASAPGQGRNEQFF TGTGCCAGTGCACCGGGACAGGGACGCAATGAGCAGTTCTTC
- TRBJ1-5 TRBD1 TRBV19 CASSIETGTGGSNQPQHF TGTGCCAGTAGTATAGAGACCGGGACAGGGGGCTCCAATCAGCCCCAGCATTTT
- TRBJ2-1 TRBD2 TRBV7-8 CASNRPGLAGYNEQFF TGTGCCAGCAATCGCCCGGGACTAGCGGGGTACAATGAGCAGTTCTTC
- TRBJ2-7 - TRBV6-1 CASSEKLDEQYF TGTGCCAGCAGTGAAAAGCTCGACGAGCAGTACTTC
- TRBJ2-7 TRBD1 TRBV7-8 CASSKQGTGFSYEQYF TGTGCCAGCAGTAAACAGGGGACAGGGTTCTCCTACGAGCAGTACTTC
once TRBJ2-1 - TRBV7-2 CASSLGLGGGLYNEQFF TGTGCCAGCAGCTTAGGGCTTGGGGGGGGCTTGTACAATGAGCAGTTCTTC
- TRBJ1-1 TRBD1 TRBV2 CASIDRAINTEAFF TGTGCCAGCATTGACAGGGCGATTAACACTGAGGCTTTCTTT
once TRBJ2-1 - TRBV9 CASSVGQTHNEQFF TGTGCCAGCAGCGTAGGCCAAACCCACAATGAGCAGTTCTTC
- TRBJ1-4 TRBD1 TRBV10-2 CASSEQGAPNEKLFF TGCGCCAGCAGCGAGCAGGGGGCGCCTAATGAAAAACTGTTTTTT
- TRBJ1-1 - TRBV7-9 CASSPRGGGNEGPFF TGTGCCAGCAGCCCGAGGGGTGGAGGGAACGAAGGGCCTTTCTTT
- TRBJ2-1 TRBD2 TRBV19 CASSMLGRAYNEQFF TGTGCCAGTAGTATGCTCGGGAGGGCCTACAATGAGCAGTTCTTC
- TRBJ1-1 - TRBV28 CASSLTPFTEAFF TGTGCCAGCAGTTTAACGCCTTTCACTGAAGCTTTCTTT
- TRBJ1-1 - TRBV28 CASTLGGPTEAFF TGTGCCAGCACTCTGGGGGGGCCCACTGAAGCTTTCTTT
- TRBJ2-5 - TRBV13 CASSLIFEGSSETQYF TGTGCCAGCAGCTTAATCTTCGAGGGCAGCTCAGAGACCCAGTACTTC
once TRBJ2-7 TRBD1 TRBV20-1 CSRGTAYEQYF TGCAGCCGAGGGACAGCCTACGAGCAGTACTTC
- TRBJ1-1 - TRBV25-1 CASSEEAGGNTEAFF TGTGCCAGCAGTGAAGAGGCGGGTGGGAACACTGAAGCTTTCTTT
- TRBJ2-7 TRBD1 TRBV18 CASSPGTGAYEQYF TGTGCCAGCTCACCCGGGACAGGGGCCTACGAGCAGTACTTC
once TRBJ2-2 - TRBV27 CASTPEATLGAGELFF TGTGCCAGCACCCCAGAAGCGACCTTAGGGGCCGGGGAGCTGTTTTTT
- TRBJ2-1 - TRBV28 CASSPNYEQFF TGTGCCAGCAGTCCCAATTATGAGCAGTTCTTC
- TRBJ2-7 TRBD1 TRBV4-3 CASSQASQGYEQYF TGCGCCAGCAGCCAGGCATCACAGGGGTACGAGCAGTACTTC
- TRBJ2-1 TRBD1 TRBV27 CASSPGTGKFF TGTGCCAGCAGCCCCGGGACAGGAAAGTTCTTC
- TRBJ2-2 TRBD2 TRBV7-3 CASSPSGPNTGELFF TGTGCCAGCAGCCCTAGCGGACCGAACACCGGGGAGCTGTTTTTT
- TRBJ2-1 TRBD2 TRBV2 CASSGIAGVLNEQFF TGTGCCAGCAGTGGTATAGCGGGAGTTCTCAATGAGCAGTTCTTC
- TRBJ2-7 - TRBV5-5 CASSSSAGSWEQYF TGTGCCAGCAGCTCCTCGGCAGGTTCTTGGGAGCAGTACTTC